This T cell receptor (beta chain) stems from a study of cytomegalovirus exposure and HLA in healthy donors (dated by TCRdb to 2015 to 2018). Describing the broader study: According to an earlier analysis of several hundred of the donors, about 179 million T cells yielded roughly 110 million unique TCR beta sequences and roughly 280 Gb of sequence data. To decide whether each TCR beta V gene segment behaved as functional or pseudogenic, an earlier analysis of nearly 600 of the donors relied on high-throughput TCR beta sequencing. Every discovery cohort repertoire had been produced on one sequencing platform. Besides the first cohort of hundreds of subjects, a separate validation cohort made up of over 100 different subjects was used. Rather than using new phenotypic data, the later analysis identified candidate immune exposures from TCR beta sequences and from how often those sequences occurred across donors. Typing coverage differed by locus: A, B, C, DRB1 and DQB1 were typed in about 620-640 donors, DQA1 in 500 to 550, DPA1 in nearly 610, and DPB1 in roughly 450. Among the approximately 430 genotyped donors, around 81% belonged to the genetic ancestry cluster associated with self-reported Caucasian donors. To predict cytomegalovirus infection status, the study combined high-throughput TCR immunosequencing, statistical association of individual TCRs with disease status, and machine learning. Across around 400 genotyped donors of the cohort, an average of about 240,000 unique TCR beta nucleotide sequences per donor were sequenced, and roughly 17% of those sequences were non-productive. A later genetic analysis used genome-wide SNP genotypes for about 65% of the 666 donors, treating that subset as a discovery cohort. Using immunosequencing, the study profiled T cell repertoires from 640 or so subjects and related those repertoires to cytomegalovirus serostatus. A later analysis re-examined previously published TCR beta repertoires from about 670 donors and added high-resolution HLA genotyping to investigate patterns of TCR occurrence. Because of strong linkage in the cohort, five DR-DQ haplotypes were treated as single units for association and clustering. Class I and class II HLA loci were covered by the typing at four-digit resolution. An early release that covered more than 550 HLA-typed donors contained around 300 gigabases of sequencing data and tens of millions of unique TCR sequences. Donor age, sex, ethnicity and CMV serostatus were collected together with the repertoire data. The study was designed to test whether signatures of past pathogen exposure could be identified by cataloging public T cell receptors.

Library preparation used the immunoSEQ multiplex PCR assay. For the multiplex PCR, a mixture combining 60 forward primers for TCR Vbeta segments and 13 reverse primers for TCR Jbeta segments was used. Amplification of the CDR3 region of rearranged TCR beta genes was performed with a multiplex PCR assay on genomic DNA. Amplified TCR beta libraries were sequenced as 87-base-pair reads on the Illumina HiSeq System. Concerning the study's data processing: In a later analysis, approximately 74 million unique TCR beta chains were counted across the 666 repertoires, and roughly 11 million of these chains were shared by at least two donors. To remove PCR and sequencing errors, raw reads were error-corrected and collapsed into unique sequences using a nearest-neighbor algorithm that merged closely related sequences. CDR3 sequences were aligned to IMGT reference sequences to assign V, D and J gene segments. For a sequence to be retained, a match of at least six nucleotides was required to both a V gene segment and a J gene segment. Rearrangements were classified as productive when the CDR3 lacked stop codons and remained in frame with V and J, and all other rearrangements were classified as non-productive. CDR3 was defined by IMGT convention, running from the second conserved V-encoded cysteine to the conserved J-encoded phenylalanine. In an earlier analysis of around 570 of the donors, sequences lacking an unambiguous match to a single V gene segment were excluded. An earlier analysis of a few hundred of the donors classified V segments as functional when productive rearrangements were above 56.7% and as segregating when the standard deviation between donors was above 5%. A statistical classification framework was built to diagnose cytomegalovirus status from the catalog of TCR beta chain sequences. In a later analysis, TCR nucleotide sequences were compared against IMGT/GENE-DB human TR gene sequences so that V and J genes could be assigned. A later analysis assigned CDR3 sequences and most-parsimonious VDJ recombination scenarios with the TCRdist pipeline. In a later analysis, each TCR beta chain was defined by its CDR3 amino acid sequence together with its V-gene family, and reads lacking a unique V-gene family were excluded. In a later analysis, 450 to 600 highly shared, low-generation-probability nucleotide sequences were removed to address suspected cross-contamination and a sequencing artifact. In a later analysis, a clonal expansion index was calculated for each public chain from normalized within-repertoire ranks of inferred template counts. Generation probabilities in a later analysis came from a VDJ recombination model fitted to out-of-frame rearrangements, and those results were checked against IGoR. In a later analysis, hypergeometric tests were used to score TCR-TCR, TCR-HLA and TCR-CMV co-occurrence, with a repertoire-size bias correction applied to TCR pairs. In a later analysis, false discovery rates were estimated by permuting HLA or CMV assignments 20 times. In a later analysis, co-occurring TCRs were grouped using DBSCAN, and TCRdist sequence similarity was added for clustering within HLA-allele-positive subsets. For co-occurrence clustering, repertoires with fewer than 30,000 or more than 120,000 public chains were excluded, along with roughly 5 repertoires with anomalous nucleotide sharing. In its TCRdb copy, this immuneACCESS table keeps in-frame sequences only and misses some clones. Where compared with another copy, unresolved V genes explain less than half of these, and the others have no known cause. V, J and clone size reflect that table, while D and trimming were determined from the DNA. This sample has roughly 6,900 clones in its table, and around 56% of those were observed once. The ten largest clones take up 5.5% to 7% of the sample.

The cohort was made up of approximately 700 healthy bone marrow donors. At the time of sampling, all cohort members were nominally healthy, though unrecorded immune exposures were likely present. The donor was CMV seropositive and was included in the group of about 290 seropositive cohort members. A peripheral blood sample was provided by each donor, and peripheral blood mononuclear cells were used for TCR beta sequencing. The Qiagen DNeasy Blood Extraction Kit was used to extract genomic DNA from the blood cell samples. There are a few counts of this clone. Its antigen is still unknown. Qualities for individual bases were not recorded, and no much larger clone is one base off. The paper as a whole reports these results and caveats: According to the authors, the approach could potentially be generalized to other disease states and immunological phenotypes. Sequencing depth was assumed to be roughly uniform across donors in the presence/absence analyses, though that assumption may not hold. Compared with equally common non-associated chains, HLA-associated TCR beta chains in a later analysis were more clonally expanded and had lower generation probabilities. An association between a missense DCLRE1C variant and V-gene and J-gene trimming of TCR beta chains was found in a later genetic analysis and replicated in an independent cohort. In a later analysis, TCR association rates were found to vary across HLA loci, with the most associated TCRs seen for DRB1 alleles and the fewest for HLA-C alleles. For the cohort, immune exposure information was limited to CMV serostatus. According to a later analysis, parvovirus B19, influenza, CMV and Epstein-Barr virus appeared linked to several top co-occurrence clusters. Broadly in line with IMGT annotations, most TCR beta V segments showed up in productive rearrangements about 87% or about 30% of the time in an earlier analysis of several hundred of the donors. A cluster of highly shared sequence variants was judged likely to represent a technical artifact of the sequencing pipeline. In a later genetic analysis, fewer N-insertions in productive TCRs were reported among donors in an Asian-associated ancestry cluster than the roughly 640-donor mean. Because HLA typing was unavailable for some donors at each locus, only the typed subset was used in association tests. The study gave a list of 150 to 200 TCR beta chains associated with cytomegalovirus. Across donors, most TCR sequences were observed very rarely, whereas some public TCRs were present in many individuals. Some IMGT-functional V segments, including TRBV6-2 and TRBV6-3, could not be distinguished by the 87-base-pair reads and were therefore excluded. Because counts were too low, about 17 rarely observed V segments, including chromosome 9 orphons, were excluded from the earlier analysis of about 500 of the donors. This cohort had only TCR beta chains sequenced, and the lack of alpha or paired-chain data limited which features could be detected. Linkage disequilibrium might explain the correlated functional status among segregating V segments, but an unknown experimental factor could not be excluded. Cytomegalovirus status was reported to be diagnosed by the classifier with high specificity and sensitivity in both the original and validation cohorts. A later analysis associated 16,951 TCR beta sequences with specific HLA alleles at a false discovery rate of 0.05. According to a later analysis, most CMV-associated TCR beta chains appeared to be HLA-restricted, and the HLA associations seemed to be driven largely by CMV exposure. Strong co-occurrence of HLA alleles, especially DR and DQ, made assigning TCR associations to individual alleles difficult. A further reported finding was that TCR beta sequences accurately predicted the HLA-A and HLA-B alleles for most subjects in the first cohort. A few of the identified cytomegalovirus-associated TCR beta chains were confirmed in vitro to be specific for cytomegalovirus antigens.

V loses 6 bases, J loses 4 bases, and the germline ends lie 9 bases apart. CDR1 and CDR2, looked up from the germline V gene, are MNHEY and SVGAGI. From its cysteine to its phenylalanine, the CDR3 spans 12 amino acids. The retained sequence is limited to the CDR3, 36 bases, with the frame set at the first base. The V and J segments used are TRBV6-5 and TRBJ1-1, with the D gene too uncertain to name. This sequence was found in a young man in good health and CMV-seropositive. The specimen was PBMCs. The CDR3 region has the sequence CASRRGPTEAFF. Here is the DNA: TGTGCCAGCAGACGAGGGCCCACTGAAGCTTTCTTT.